This passage covers 4 T cell receptor beta chains from one sample sequenced in a study of early T cells in non-severe SARS-CoV-2 infection. TCRdb redid the calling of the 5' RACE reads with MiXCR, one entry per CDR3 protein. The sample shows more than 65,000 distinct CDR3 sequences, under 15% of them seen only once. Sequencing input: whole blood. These receptor sequences come from an adult who was a healthcare worker with PCR-confirmed SARS-CoV-2 infection or an uninfected control (not recorded which).

On this clonotype: A much larger clone is a single base away; this may be a read error. This chain connects TRBV6-5 to TRBJ1-1; no clear D gene. The germline CDR1 and CDR2 sequences are MNHEY and SVGAGI. The CDR3 spans 14 residues. The CDR3 is CASSRTYTNTEAYF. The CDR3, as DNA: TGTGCCAGCAGTCGAACCTATACGAACACTGAAGCTTACTTT.

This clonotype has ten or more counts. The genes are TRBV6-2 or TRBV6-3 and TRBJ1-2; D is unclear. The CDR3 is made up of 19 amino acids. The germline V and J ends were trimmed by 7 bases and 1 base, with 28 bases remaining between them. Per the germline V gene, CDR1 is MNHEY and CDR2 is SVGEGT. This chain's CDR3 is CASTYDARRTVTLNYGYTF. The CDR3 DNA reads as TGTGCCAGCACCTATGACGCCAGGAGGACTGTCACTCTTAACTATGGCTACACCTTC.

This clonotype has just a few counts. This chain uses TRBV28 with TRBJ2-1, with a possible D match to TRBD1 (6 bases). Trimming removed 3 bases from V and 8 bases from J, with 17 bases in between. The CDR3 has 15 residues. Germline V gene sequence: CDR1 MDHEN, CDR2 SYDVKM. In DNA form, the CDR3 reads TGTGCCAGCAGTTTCGACAGGCGGGCAATCTATGAGCAGTTCTTC. The encoded protein is CASSFDRRAIYEQFF.

This clonotype was seen at least ten times. This chain connects TRBV6-1 to TRBJ1-1; D ambiguous. This CDR3 is 13 amino acids long. The germline V gene encodes CDR1 MNHNS and CDR2 SASEGT. V gave up 8 bases and J gave up 0 bases, with 10 bases separating them. CDR3 in DNA: TGTGCCAGCGTTTACGGACTGAACACTGAAGCTTTCTTT. This codes for CASVYGLNTEAFF.